The clone carrying this T cell receptor beta chain has ten or more counts. Transcripts of RNA were the source for amplifying TCR beta CDR3 regions. HTBI primers primed a first-round RT-PCR, and a second-round multiplex PCR followed. TCRdb reprocessed the multiplex PCR reads with MiXCR, giving one entry per CDR3 protein. The repertoire includes about 420,000 distinct CDR3 sequences, more than 20% of them detected once, and 3% sits in the top ten. Germline V gives CDR1 SGHTA, CDR2 FQGTGA. Trimming took off 0 bases at V and 3 bases at J, with 12 bases between the two ends. The CDR3 has 16 amino acids. This specimen belongs to a study of Graves' ophthalmopathy and Graves' hyperthyroidism.

The clonotype comes from a woman aged 18-29 years with stable Graves' hyperthyroidism. Sequenced sample: peripheral blood. The V call is TRBV7-3, the J call TRBJ1-5; TRBD1 is a possible D gene (6 bases). The CDR3 nucleotides read TGTGCCAGCAGCTTAACGGGGGGCGGGGCCAATCAGCCCCAGCATTTT. It yields the protein CASSLTGGGANQPQHF.